The entry below describes one T cell receptor beta chain. Using a J-beta primer mix together with a sample-barcoded 5' primer, a second PCR was run for roughly 7 to 11 cycles. MiXCR, run by TCRdb on the 5' RACE reads, gives a single entry per CDR3 protein. The sample consists of some 1.7 million distinct CDR3 sequences, about 28% of them appearing once. The data originate from a study of blood T cells in healthy people across ages. The CDR3 has 14 residues. Germline V gene lookup returns CDR1 MNHNY and CDR2 SVGAGI (reference sequence). Trimming took 5 bases from V and 7 from J; bases not matched to a gene: 6.

The sequenced sample consisted of blood. This sequence originates from a woman aged 25-40 years in good health. V and J are TRBV6-6 and TRBJ2-1; 9 positions agree with TRBD2. The CDR3 DNA reads as TGTGCCAGCAGTACGGGACTAGCAAGGAATGAGCAGTTCTTC. Translated, it gives CASSTGLARNEQFF.